This T cell receptor (beta chain) comes out of a study of chemoradiotherapy in HPV16-positive cancers. The wider study: A couple of HPV16-positive patients' cells yielded candidate HPV-specific clones and common motifs.

Study outcomes and limitations: Candidate HPV-specific clones and E7-related TCR motifs grew in tumor during treatment.

Assay used: immunoSEQ multiplex PCR; TCRdb lists only in-frame clones, some missing. The sample contains about 23,000 clones, roughly 90% of which appear only once. The ends lost 2 bases at V and 4 bases at J; junction bases unmatched: 7. The CDR3 extends over 15 amino acids. Per the germline V gene, CDR1 is KGHSH and CDR2 is LQKENI. As regards this clone: Its antigen is currently unknown.

V gene TRBV18 combines with J gene TRBJ1-2; 7 bases fit TRBD1. This clonotype was obtained from a human donor with HPV-associated anogenital cancer. Sequenced here: blood, sampled from a patient who underwent chemoradiotherapy. The CDR3 protein is CASSPSQGVIYGYTF. CDR3 coding DNA: TGTGCCAGCTCACCATCCCAGGGGGTGATCTATGGCTACACCTTC.